This TCR beta chain was profiled in a study of T cell responses to AZD1222 COVID-19 vaccine (dated by TCRdb to the early 2020s). General notes on the study: AZD1222 recipients with second doses at about 4 weeks or about 12 weeks were pooled, because spike-specific TCR depth and breadth did not differ between schedules. Trial participants were enrolled into age subgroups of 18-55, 56-69 and 70-plus years, which contained about 150, 27 and 61 TCR-sequenced participants, respectively. TCR sequencing covered about 230 trial participants: some 210 given two doses of AZD1222 and 26 given two doses of MenACWY control vaccine.

The CDR3 regions of human TCRbeta chains were analyzed by immunosequencing. The study's own analysis went as follows. TCRs in the repertoires were compared against a reference library of SARS-CoV-2-specific TCRs that had been generated with the MIRA antigen-specificity platform. Breadth was defined as the fraction of unique TCRs that were SARS-CoV-2-associated. Depth was defined as the fraction of total T cells that were SARS-CoV-2-associated. Using the MIRA data, each spike-specific TCR was assigned both to the spike region to which the TCR was reactive and to a CD4 or CD8 class. Log10-transformed breadth and depth values were compared by one-way ANOVA with Sidak's multiple comparisons tests. TCRdb limited this immuneACCESS table to in-frame rearrangements with V and J called. A share of clones is missing; checked studies link under half to unresolved V genes, and the rest is unexplained. V and J calls and clone size come straight from that table; D and trimming were deduced from the DNA. The sample has 140,000 to 150,000 clones on record, 80% to 90% of them singletons. The top ten clonotypes cover about 5% of the sample.

The sample's time point label is to be understood as: baseline before first vaccination. Vaccinee samples were obtained from the UK trials COV001 and COV002, which included a single-blind randomized controlled phase 2/3 trial of AZD1222 (ChAdOx1 nCoV-19) in healthy adults. Trial participant PBMC samples were collected at day 0 and day 28 after the second dose for TCRbeta chain sequencing. The investigation overall reported the following: In the small 56-69-year group, the increase in depth fell short of significance, most likely because of low power. Epitopes outside the regions mutated in the B.1.351 and B.1.1.7 variants were reportedly recognized by nearly half of the unique spike-specific TCRs. Most participants were white British and females outnumbered males, and the authors suggested that clonal diversity may have been underestimated. Conclusions about previously exposed vaccinees were limited because only six AZD1222 recipients were SARS-CoV-2 seropositive at baseline. The vaccine-associated CD4 TCRs covered the entire spike protein, and the dominant responses fell in regions 160-218 and 743-854. A significant rise in spike-specific TCR breadth and depth was observed after two AZD1222 doses relative to day 0 and relative to MenACWY recipients. Because no samples from the day 14 peak response were available, repertoires could be characterized only after the peak T cell response.

A note on this clone: Its target antigen remains unknown. Base qualities are not recorded, but no much larger clone differs from it by a single base.

V gives up 6 bases and J gives up 1 base, and the segment between their germline ends measures 17 bases. The CDR3 spans 16 residues, from the cysteine through the phenylalanine. Solely the CDR3 DNA is kept, with 48 bases framed from the first base. Reading the germline V gene gives CDR1 SNHLY and CDR2 FYNNEI. The chain joins TRBV2 to TRBJ2-3; no D gene is confidently identified. The receptor comes from an adult in good health. Sequencing used peripheral blood, obtained on day 0 of AZD1222 vaccination. CDR3 loop: CASSFINSPGTDTQYF. The bases read TGTGCCAGCAGCTTTATAAATTCCCCTGGCACAGATACGCAGTATTTT.